The clone carrying this T cell receptor beta chain has just a few counts. The data were obtained in a study of T cells after yellow fever vaccination. The CDR3 has 16 residues. Per germline, CDR1 SGHAT and CDR2 FQNNGV. With 5 bases removed from V and 6 bases from J, the gap between germline ends came to 23 bases. TCRdb fed the 5' RACE reads into MiXCR, producing one record per CDR3 protein. This sample yields 450,000 to 550,000 distinct CDR3 sequences, of which approximately 21% are seen a single time; roughly an eighth belongs to the top ten. Source: PBMCs, taken 15 days after the yellow fever booster vaccination. The rearrangement joins TRBV11-2 to TRBJ2-7, with TRBD1 as a possible D gene (6 bases). The receptor was isolated from a man under 40 who received the YFV17D yellow fever vaccine. The CDR3 region has the DNA TGTGCCAGCAGCGTCCTCCAAGGGACAACCACAGGCGAGCAGTACTTC. Translation gives CASSVLQGTTTGEQYF.